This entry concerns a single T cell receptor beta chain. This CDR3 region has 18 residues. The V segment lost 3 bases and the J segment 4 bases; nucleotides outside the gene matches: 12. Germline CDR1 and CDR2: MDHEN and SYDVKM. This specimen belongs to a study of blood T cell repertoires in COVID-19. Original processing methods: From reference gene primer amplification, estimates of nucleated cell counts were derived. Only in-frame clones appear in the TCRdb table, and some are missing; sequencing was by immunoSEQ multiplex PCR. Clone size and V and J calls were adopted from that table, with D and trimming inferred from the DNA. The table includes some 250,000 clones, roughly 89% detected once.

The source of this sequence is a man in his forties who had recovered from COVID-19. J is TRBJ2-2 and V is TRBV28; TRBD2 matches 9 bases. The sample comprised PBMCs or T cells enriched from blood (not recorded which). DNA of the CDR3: TGTGCCAGCAGTTTTCGTCTAGCGGGAATCTTTGTCACCGGGGAGCTGTTTTTT. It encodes CASSFRLAGIFVTGELFF.